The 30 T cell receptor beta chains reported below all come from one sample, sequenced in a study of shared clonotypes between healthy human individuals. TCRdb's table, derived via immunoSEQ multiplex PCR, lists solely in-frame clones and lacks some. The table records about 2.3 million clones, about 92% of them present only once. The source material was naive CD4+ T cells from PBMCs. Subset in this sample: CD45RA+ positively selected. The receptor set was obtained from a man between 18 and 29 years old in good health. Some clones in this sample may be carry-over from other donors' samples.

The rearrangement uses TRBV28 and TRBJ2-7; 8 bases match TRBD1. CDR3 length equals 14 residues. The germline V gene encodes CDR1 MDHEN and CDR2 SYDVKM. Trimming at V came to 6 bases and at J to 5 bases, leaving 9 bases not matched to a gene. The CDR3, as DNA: TGTGCCAGCAGCACTACAGGGGGTAGCAACGAGCAGTACTTC. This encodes CASSTTGGSNEQYF.

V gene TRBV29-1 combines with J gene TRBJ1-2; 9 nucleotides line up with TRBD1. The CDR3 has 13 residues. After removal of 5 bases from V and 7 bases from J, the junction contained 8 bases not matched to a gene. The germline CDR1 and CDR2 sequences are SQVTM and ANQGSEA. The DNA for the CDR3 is TGCAGCGTTCCCGGGACAGGGATTGTTGGCTACACCTTC. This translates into CSVPGTGIVGYTF.

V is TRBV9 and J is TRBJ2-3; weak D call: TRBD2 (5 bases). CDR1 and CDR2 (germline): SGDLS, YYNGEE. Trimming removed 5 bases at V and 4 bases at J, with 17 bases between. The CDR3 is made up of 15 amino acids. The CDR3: CASSAGGSGADTQYF. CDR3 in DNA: TGTGCCAGCAGTGCCGGAGGCTCCGGAGCAGATACGCAGTATTTT.

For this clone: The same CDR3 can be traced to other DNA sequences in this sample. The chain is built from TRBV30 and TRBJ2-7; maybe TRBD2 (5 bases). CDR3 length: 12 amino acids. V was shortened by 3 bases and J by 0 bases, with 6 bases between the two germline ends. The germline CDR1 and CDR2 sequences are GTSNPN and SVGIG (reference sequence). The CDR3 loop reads CAWRGSSYEQYF. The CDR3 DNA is TGTGCCTGGAGAGGGAGCTCCTACGAGCAGTACTTC. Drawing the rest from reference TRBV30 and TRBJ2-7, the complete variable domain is SQTIHQWPATLVQPVGSPLSLECTVEGTSNPNLYWYRQAAGRGLQLLFYSVGIGQISSEVPQNLSASRPQDRQFILSSKKLLLSDSGFYLCAWRGSSYEQYFGPGTRLTVT.

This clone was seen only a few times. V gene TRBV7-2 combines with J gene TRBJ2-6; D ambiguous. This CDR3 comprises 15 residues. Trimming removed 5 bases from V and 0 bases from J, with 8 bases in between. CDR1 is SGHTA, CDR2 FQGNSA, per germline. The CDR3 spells CASSPYLSGANVLTF. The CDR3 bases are TGTGCCAGCAGCCCCTACCTCTCTGGGGCCAACGTCCTGACTTTC.

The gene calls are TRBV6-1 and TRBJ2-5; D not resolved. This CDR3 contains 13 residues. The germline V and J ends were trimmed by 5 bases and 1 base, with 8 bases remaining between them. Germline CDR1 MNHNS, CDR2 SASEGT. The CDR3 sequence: CASSFLFQETQYF. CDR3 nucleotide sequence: TGTGCCAGCAGTTTCCTATTCCAAGAGACCCAGTACTTC.

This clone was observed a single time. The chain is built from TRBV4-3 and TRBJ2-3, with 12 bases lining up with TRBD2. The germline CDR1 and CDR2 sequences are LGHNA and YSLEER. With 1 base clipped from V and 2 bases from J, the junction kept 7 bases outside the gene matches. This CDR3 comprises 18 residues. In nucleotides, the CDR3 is TGCGCCAGCAGCCAAGGCCCGGGACTAGCGGGCAACACAGATACGCAGTATTTT. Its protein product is CASSQGPGLAGNTDTQYF.

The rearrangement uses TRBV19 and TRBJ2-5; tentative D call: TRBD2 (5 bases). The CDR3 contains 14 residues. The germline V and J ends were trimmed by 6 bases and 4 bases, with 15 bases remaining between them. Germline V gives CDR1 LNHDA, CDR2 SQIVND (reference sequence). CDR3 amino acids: CASRGLAVGETQYF. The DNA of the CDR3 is TGTGCCAGTAGGGGCCTAGCAGTAGGAGAGACCCAGTACTTC.

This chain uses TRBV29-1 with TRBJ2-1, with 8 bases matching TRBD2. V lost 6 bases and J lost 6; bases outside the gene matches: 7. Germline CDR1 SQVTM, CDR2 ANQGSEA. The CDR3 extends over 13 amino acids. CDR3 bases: TGCAGCGTCGCCCGGACTAGCACCAATGAGCAGTTCTTC. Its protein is CSVARTSTNEQFF.

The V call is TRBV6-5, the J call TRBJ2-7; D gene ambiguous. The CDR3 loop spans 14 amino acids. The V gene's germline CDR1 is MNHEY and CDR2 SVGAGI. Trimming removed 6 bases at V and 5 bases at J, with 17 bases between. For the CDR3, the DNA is TGTGCCAGCAGCAGAAACATGCGTAGAGACGAGCAGTACTTC. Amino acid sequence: CASSRNMRRDEQYF.

Here the CDR3 DNA reads TGTGCGGGGGGGTCGTTGAGCTCCTACAATGAGCAGTTCTTC. Its protein is CAGGSLSSYNEQFF. The chain recombines TRBV30 with TRBJ2-1, with TRBD2 identical over 7 bases. Germline V gives CDR1 GTSNPN, CDR2 SVGIG (reference sequence). The CDR3 totals 14 residues.

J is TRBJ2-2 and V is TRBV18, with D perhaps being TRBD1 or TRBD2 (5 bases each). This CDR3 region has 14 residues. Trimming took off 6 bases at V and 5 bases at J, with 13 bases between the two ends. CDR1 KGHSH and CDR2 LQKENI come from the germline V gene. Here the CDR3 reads CASSLGRPTGELFF. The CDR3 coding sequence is TGTGCCAGCTCCCTGGGACGGCCAACCGGGGAGCTGTTTTTT.

Here the CDR3 reads CASSLGSGTGNTIYF. CDR3 sequence (DNA): TGCGCCAGCAGCCTAGGATCAGGGACTGGAAACACCATATATTTT. The chain links TRBV5-1 to TRBJ1-3; TRBD1 is a possible D gene (5 bases). Germline values: CDR1 SGHRS, CDR2 YFSETQ. Trimming left V 4 bases short and J 2 bases short, with 13 bases between. The CDR3 is 15 residues long.

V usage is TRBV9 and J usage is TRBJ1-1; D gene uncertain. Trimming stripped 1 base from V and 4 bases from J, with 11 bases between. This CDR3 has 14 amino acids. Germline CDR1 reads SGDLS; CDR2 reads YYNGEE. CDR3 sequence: CASSVQSFITEAFF. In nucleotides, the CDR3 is TGTGCCAGCAGCGTACAGTCTTTCATCACTGAAGCTTTCTTT.

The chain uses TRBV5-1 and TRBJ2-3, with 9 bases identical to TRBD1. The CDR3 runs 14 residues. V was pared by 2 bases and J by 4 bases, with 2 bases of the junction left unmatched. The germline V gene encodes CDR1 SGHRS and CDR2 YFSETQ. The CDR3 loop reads CASSLWTGADTQYF. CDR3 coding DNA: TGCGCCAGCAGCTTATGGACAGGGGCAGATACGCAGTATTTT.

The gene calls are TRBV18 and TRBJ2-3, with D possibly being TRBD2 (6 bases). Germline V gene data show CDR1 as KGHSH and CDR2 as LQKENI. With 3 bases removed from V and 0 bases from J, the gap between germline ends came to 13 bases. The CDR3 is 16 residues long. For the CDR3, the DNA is TGTGCCAGCTCACCTCTAGCGCCAGGAAGCACAGATACGCAGTATTTT. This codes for CASSPLAPGSTDTQYF.

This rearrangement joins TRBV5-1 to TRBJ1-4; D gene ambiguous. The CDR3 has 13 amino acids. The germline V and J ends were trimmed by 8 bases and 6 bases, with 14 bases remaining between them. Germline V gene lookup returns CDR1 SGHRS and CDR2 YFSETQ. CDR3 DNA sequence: TGCGCCAGTCGCCGGGGAGAGGATGAAAAACTGTTTTTT. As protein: CASRRGEDEKLFF. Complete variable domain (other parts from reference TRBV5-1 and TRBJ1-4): KAGVTQTPRYLIKTRGQQVTLSCSPISGHRSVSWYQQTPGQGLQFLFEYFSETQRNKGNFPGRFSGRQFSNSRSEMNVSTLELGDSALYLCASRRGEDEKLFFGSGTQLSVL.

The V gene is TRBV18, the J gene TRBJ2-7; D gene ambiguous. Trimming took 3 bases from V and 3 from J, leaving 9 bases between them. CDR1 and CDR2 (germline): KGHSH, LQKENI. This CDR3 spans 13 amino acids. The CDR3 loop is CASSPEHNYEQYF. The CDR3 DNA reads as TGTGCCAGCTCACCGGAACATAACTACGAGCAGTACTTC.

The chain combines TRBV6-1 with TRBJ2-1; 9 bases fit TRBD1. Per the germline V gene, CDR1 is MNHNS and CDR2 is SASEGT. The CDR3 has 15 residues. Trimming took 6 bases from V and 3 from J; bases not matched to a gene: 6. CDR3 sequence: CASRPGTGFYNEQFF. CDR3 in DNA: TGTGCCAGCAGGCCGGGGACAGGGTTCTACAATGAGCAGTTCTTC.

The CDR3 region is CASSVLTGPRVPDTQYF. For the CDR3, the DNA is TGTGCCAGCAGCGTTTTGACGGGGCCGAGGGTTCCAGATACGCAGTATTTT. This chain joins TRBV9 and TRBJ2-3, with D tentatively TRBD1 or TRBD2 (5 bases each). The CDR3 totals 17 residues. Looked up from germline, CDR1 is SGDLS and CDR2 is YYNGEE. With 2 bases removed from V and 4 bases from J, the gap between germline ends came to 20 bases.

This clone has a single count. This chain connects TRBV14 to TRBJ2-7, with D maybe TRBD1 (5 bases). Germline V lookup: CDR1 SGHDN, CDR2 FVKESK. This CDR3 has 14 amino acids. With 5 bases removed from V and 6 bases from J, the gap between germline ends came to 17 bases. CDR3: CASSKGAGVGEQYF. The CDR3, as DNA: TGTGCCAGCAGCAAAGGGGCTGGGGTGGGCGAGCAGTACTTC.

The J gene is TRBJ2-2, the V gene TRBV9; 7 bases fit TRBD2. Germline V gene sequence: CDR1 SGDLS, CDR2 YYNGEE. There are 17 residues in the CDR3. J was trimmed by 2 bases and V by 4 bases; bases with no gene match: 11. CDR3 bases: TGTGCCAGCAGCTCCCGCGCTAGCGGCCTCAACACCGGGGAGCTGTTTTTT. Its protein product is CASSSRASGLNTGELFF.

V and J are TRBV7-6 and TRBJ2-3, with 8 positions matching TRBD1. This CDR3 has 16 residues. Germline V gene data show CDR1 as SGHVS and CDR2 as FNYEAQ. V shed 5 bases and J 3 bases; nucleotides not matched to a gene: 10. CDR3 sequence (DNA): TGTGCCAGCAGCCGGAAAAGGGACAGGCGGACAGATACGCAGTATTTT. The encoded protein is CASSRKRDRRTDTQYF.

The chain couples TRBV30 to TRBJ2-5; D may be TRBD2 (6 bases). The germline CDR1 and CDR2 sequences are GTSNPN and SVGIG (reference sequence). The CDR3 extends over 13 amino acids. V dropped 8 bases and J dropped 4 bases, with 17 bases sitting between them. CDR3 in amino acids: CAGGARGGETQYF. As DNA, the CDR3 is TGTGCCGGGGGAGCGAGGGGAGGAGAGACCCAGTACTTC.

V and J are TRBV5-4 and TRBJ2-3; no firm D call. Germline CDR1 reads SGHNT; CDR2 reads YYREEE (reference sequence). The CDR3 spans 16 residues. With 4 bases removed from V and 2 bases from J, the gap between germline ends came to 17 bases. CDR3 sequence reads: CASSLGDSRPTDTQYF. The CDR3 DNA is TGTGCCAGCAGCCTTGGAGACTCACGGCCCACAGATACGCAGTATTTT. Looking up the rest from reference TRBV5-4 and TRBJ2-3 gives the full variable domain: ETGVTQSPTHLIKTRGQQVTLRCSSQSGHNTVSWYQQALGQGPQFIFQYYREEENGRGNFPPRFSGLQFPNYSSELNVNALELDDSALYLCASSLGDSRPTDTQYFGPGTRLTVL.

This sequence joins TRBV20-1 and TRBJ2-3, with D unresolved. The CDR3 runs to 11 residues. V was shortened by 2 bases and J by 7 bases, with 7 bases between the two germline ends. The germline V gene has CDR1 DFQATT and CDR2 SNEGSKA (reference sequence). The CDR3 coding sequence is TGCAGTGCTAGACGCTACAATACGCAGTATTTT. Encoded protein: CSARRYNTQYF.

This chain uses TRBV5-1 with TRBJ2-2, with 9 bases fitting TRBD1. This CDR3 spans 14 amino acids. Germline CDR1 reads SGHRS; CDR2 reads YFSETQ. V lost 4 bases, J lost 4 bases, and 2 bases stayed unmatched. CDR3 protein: CASSGQGSTGELFF. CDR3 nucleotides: TGCGCCAGCAGCGGACAGGGGAGCACCGGGGAGCTGTTTTTT.

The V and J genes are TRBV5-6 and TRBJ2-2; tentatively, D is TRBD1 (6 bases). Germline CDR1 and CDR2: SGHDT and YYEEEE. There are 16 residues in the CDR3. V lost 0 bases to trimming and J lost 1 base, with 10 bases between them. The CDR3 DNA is TGTGCCAGCAGCTTGGCCTTGGACAGGAACACCGGGGAGCTGTTTTTT. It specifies CASSLALDRNTGELFF.

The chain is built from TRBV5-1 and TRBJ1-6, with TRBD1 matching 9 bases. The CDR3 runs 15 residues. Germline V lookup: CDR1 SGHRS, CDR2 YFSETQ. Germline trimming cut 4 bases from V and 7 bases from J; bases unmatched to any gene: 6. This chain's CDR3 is CASSGTQGANSPLHF. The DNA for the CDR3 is TGCGCCAGCAGCGGAACACAGGGGGCCAATTCACCCCTCCACTTT.

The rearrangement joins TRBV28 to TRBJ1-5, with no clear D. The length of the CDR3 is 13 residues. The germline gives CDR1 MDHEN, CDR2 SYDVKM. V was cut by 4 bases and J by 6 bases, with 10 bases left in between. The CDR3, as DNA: TGTGCCAGCAGTTGGGTTGGAGGTCAGCCCCAGCATTTT. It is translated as CASSWVGGQPQHF.